This T cell receptor (beta chain) was profiled in a study of blood T cell repertoires in COVID-19. Study-wide background: Whether acute or convalescent, the COVID-19 samples came from the United States, Italy and Spain. The cDNA or gDNA used as material had been derived from T cells, B-cell-depleted T cells, or PBMCs.

As processed by the authors: Amplification with reference gene primers provided the estimates of nucleated cell counts. Libraries were prepared by immunoSEQ multiplex PCR; TCRdb keeps only in-frame clonotypes and omits some of them. V and J calls plus clone size are reproduced from that table; the DNA served to infer D and trimming. The sample carries approximately 300,000 clones, roughly 91% recorded once. V lost 0 bases to trimming and J lost 5 bases, with 11 bases between them. CDR3 length equals 15 residues. Looked up from germline, CDR1 is MNHEY and CDR2 is SVGAGI. A word on this clone: Other DNA sequences from this sample encode an identical CDR3 as well.

The TCR was taken from a man aged 45-65 years with active or convalescent COVID-19. The J gene is TRBJ1-5, the V gene TRBV6-5; maybe TRBD1 (6 bases). Sequencing was carried out using peripheral blood. Here the CDR3 reads CASSYSSGADQPQHF. The CDR3 DNA reads TGTGCCAGCAGTTACTCGTCAGGGGCGGATCAGCCCCAGCATTTT.